This passage covers 5 T cell receptor beta chains from one sample sequenced in a study of control samples from healthy donors and cancer patients. Generated by immunoSEQ multiplex PCR, the TCRdb table keeps only in-frame clones and is missing some. The sample lists some 77,000 clones, around nine tenths seen once, with 6.5% to 8% in the top ten. Source material: blood. The origin of the receptors is a woman between 55 and 75 years old in good health.

This sequence joins TRBV29-1 and TRBJ2-7; D possibly corresponds to TRBD1 (6 bases). V shed 6 bases and J shed 2 bases, with 11 bases lying between them. The CDR3 is made up of 12 amino acids. Germline V lookup: CDR1 SQVTM, CDR2 ANQGSEA. The CDR3 DNA is TGCAGCGTGCAGCAGGGGCCCTACGAGCAGTACTTC. Translating gives CSVQQGPYEQYF.

CDR3 coding DNA: TGCAGCGTTGTTCTGCTCGGCAGGGGTGCCACAGATACGCAGTATTTT. Its protein product is CSVVLLGRGATDTQYF. V gene TRBV29-1 combines with J gene TRBJ2-3, with D possibly being TRBD1 (6 bases). Germline values: CDR1 SQVTM, CDR2 ANQGSEA. V lost 4 bases and J 2 bases, leaving 19 bases between the germline ends. There are 16 residues in the CDR3.

The chain links TRBV6-5 to TRBJ2-3; TRBD1 agrees at 9 bases. Trimming took 0 bases from V and 3 from J; bases not matched to a gene: 4. The CDR3 is 16 amino acids. Germline V gene sequence: CDR1 MNHEY, CDR2 SVGAGI. DNA of the CDR3: TGTGCCAGCAGTTACTCGGGGACAGGGCAAACAGATACGCAGTATTTT. Translation gives CASSYSGTGQTDTQYF.

This clone has just a few counts. The chain has TRBV2 and TRBJ1-1; tentative D call: TRBD1 (6 bases). The CDR3 spans 13 residues. V was clipped by 7 bases and J by 4 bases, with 13 bases between them. Germline V gene data show CDR1 as SNHLY and CDR2 as FYNNEI. In nucleotides, the CDR3 is TGTGCCAGCACGAGGGGGTGGGCCACTGAAGCTTTCTTT. Translating it yields CASTRGWATEAFF.

J is TRBJ2-1 and V is TRBV13; D is unresolved. CDR3 length equals 15 residues. Germline V CDR1 and CDR2: PRHDT, FYEKMQ (reference sequence). Trimming stripped 0 bases from V and 6 bases from J, with 12 bases between. The DNA of the CDR3 is TGTGCCAGCAGCTTAGGCTCCGAGGAAGGCAATGAGCAGTTCTTC. This gives the protein CASSLGSEEGNEQFF.